These T cell receptor beta chains were read from a single sample in a study of cytomegalovirus exposure and HLA in healthy donors. The table came from immunoSEQ multiplex PCR; TCRdb's copy has only in-frame clones and leaves some out. The repertoire holds 150,000 to 200,000 clones, with more than 65% as singletons. The sample comprised PBMCs. These receptors were taken from a woman aged 25 to 39 in good health and CMV-seropositive. The CDR3 runs from the conserved cysteine through the conserved F or W. Fields, in order: clone size, D gene, V gene, J gene, CDR3 DNA, CDR3 protein. The D gene is left open where the match is weak. Clone sizes are given selectively: once, few, many, or a class where the clone is expanded.

clone_size: NA; d_call: NA; v_call: TRBV19; j_call: TRBJ2-7; cdr3_nt: TGTGCCAGTAAAAAGGACGGGGGATTTTACGAGCAGTACTTC; cdr3_aa: CASKKDGGFYEQYF
clone_size: NA; d_call: NA; v_call: TRBV5-1; j_call: TRBJ2-7; cdr3_nt: TGCGCCAGCAGCTTGGAGGGCGGGCGCTACGAGCAGTACTTC; cdr3_aa: CASSLEGGRYEQYF
clone_size: NA; d_call: TRBD1; v_call: TRBV29-1; j_call: TRBJ2-1; cdr3_nt: TGCAGCGGACGGCAGGGGGCAATCAATGAGCAGTTCTTC; cdr3_aa: CSGRQGAINEQFF
clone_size: NA; d_call: NA; v_call: TRBV5-5; j_call: TRBJ1-4; cdr3_nt: TGTGCCAGCAGCTTGCCATTCGGGAATGAAAAACTGTTTTTT; cdr3_aa: CASSLPFGNEKLFF
clone_size: NA; d_call: NA; v_call: TRBV19; j_call: TRBJ2-1; cdr3_nt: TGTGCCAGTAGTTCAGCTAGCTGGGTCAATGAGCAGTTCTTC; cdr3_aa: CASSSASWVNEQFF
clone_size: NA; d_call: NA; v_call: TRBV2; j_call: TRBJ1-3; cdr3_nt: TGTGCCAGCATAAATGGGGCGGGGGCTACTGGAAACACCATATATTTT; cdr3_aa: CASINGAGATGNTIYF
clone_size: once; d_call: TRBD1; v_call: TRBV9; j_call: TRBJ1-2; cdr3_nt: TGTGCCAGCAGTCGACAGGGTTCTGACTATGGCTACACCTTC; cdr3_aa: CASSRQGSDYGYTF
clone_size: few; d_call: TRBD1; v_call: TRBV5-6; j_call: TRBJ2-7; cdr3_nt: TGTGCCAGCAGCTTGGCGGACAGGTACGAGCAGTACTTC; cdr3_aa: CASSLADRYEQYF
clone_size: NA; d_call: TRBD1; v_call: TRBV18; j_call: TRBJ2-7; cdr3_nt: TGTGCCAGCTCCCGGGACAGGGGAAGCGAGCAGTACTTC; cdr3_aa: CASSRDRGSEQYF
clone_size: NA; d_call: TRBD1; v_call: TRBV2; j_call: TRBJ1-4; cdr3_nt: TGTGCCAGCAGCGGACAGGGAACTAATGAAAAACTGTTTTTT; cdr3_aa: CASSGQGTNEKLFF
clone_size: NA; d_call: TRBD2; v_call: TRBV4-1; j_call: TRBJ2-3; cdr3_nt: TGCGCCAGCAGCCAAGGAACAAGCGGGGGCGAACCTAGCACAGATACGCAGTATTTT; cdr3_aa: CASSQGTSGGEPSTDTQYF
clone_size: NA; d_call: TRBD1; v_call: TRBV5-5; j_call: TRBJ1-1; cdr3_nt: TGTGCCAGCAGCCCCTTACAGGGGCACACTGAAGCTTTCTTT; cdr3_aa: CASSPLQGHTEAFF
clone_size: NA; d_call: NA; v_call: TRBV9; j_call: TRBJ1-6; cdr3_nt: TGTGCCAGCAGCGTAGCGGCAGGCGCCTCCTATAATTCACCCCTCCACTTT; cdr3_aa: CASSVAAGASYNSPLHF
clone_size: NA; d_call: TRBD1; v_call: TRBV5-1; j_call: TRBJ2-7; cdr3_nt: TGCGCCAGCAGACCGGGACAGGGTGCGTGCGAGCAGTACTTC; cdr3_aa: CASRPGQGACEQYF
clone_size: NA; d_call: TRBD1; v_call: TRBV28; j_call: TRBJ2-5; cdr3_nt: TGTGCCAGCAGCGCCGGGACAGGCCCCTTTGGGACCCAGTACTTC; cdr3_aa: CASSAGTGPFGTQYF
clone_size: few; d_call: NA; v_call: TRBV6-1; j_call: TRBJ1-6; cdr3_nt: TGTGCCAGCAGTGAAGTGACAATTCACCCCCTCCACTTT; cdr3_aa: CASSEVTIHPLHF
clone_size: NA; d_call: TRBD2; v_call: TRBV2; j_call: TRBJ2-3; cdr3_nt: TGTGCCAGCAGTGAAAACGCGGGAGGGCAGAGTACGCAGTATTTT; cdr3_aa: CASSENAGGQSTQYF
clone_size: few; d_call: NA; v_call: TRBV6-6; j_call: TRBJ1-4; cdr3_nt: TGTGCCAGCAGTTACCGGGGGGGGGATGAAAAACTGTTTTTT; cdr3_aa: CASSYRGGDEKLFF
clone_size: few; d_call: NA; v_call: TRBV2; j_call: TRBJ2-7; cdr3_nt: TGTGCCAGCAGTGAGCTCCAGGGTTTTCTACCGGGCTACGAGCAGTACTTC; cdr3_aa: CASSELQGFLPGYEQYF
clone_size: NA; d_call: NA; v_call: TRBV9; j_call: TRBJ2-1; cdr3_nt: TGTGCCAGCAGCGTGCGGGCCGGATTTTACAATGAGCAGTTCTTC; cdr3_aa: CASSVRAGFYNEQFF
clone_size: NA; d_call: TRBD2; v_call: TRBV5-4; j_call: TRBJ2-7; cdr3_nt: TGTGCCAGCAGCTTGGGCACTAGCGGGGGGCCTCTCTCCTACGAGCAGTACTTC; cdr3_aa: CASSLGTSGGPLSYEQYF
clone_size: NA; d_call: NA; v_call: TRBV10-3; j_call: TRBJ2-5; cdr3_nt: TGTGCCATCAGTGAAACTCAGGGGACCCAAGAGACCCAGTACTTC; cdr3_aa: CAISETQGTQETQYF
clone_size: NA; d_call: NA; v_call: TRBV29-1; j_call: TRBJ1-1; cdr3_nt: TGCAGCGTTGTACCCCGGACACTTAACACTGAAGCTTTCTTT; cdr3_aa: CSVVPRTLNTEAFF
clone_size: few; d_call: TRBD2; v_call: TRBV29-1; j_call: TRBJ2-5; cdr3_nt: TGCAGCGTTGACCGGGGGGGGGAGACCCAGTACTTC; cdr3_aa: CSVDRGGETQYF
clone_size: many; d_call: TRBD1; v_call: TRBV4-3; j_call: TRBJ1-1; cdr3_nt: TGCGCCAGCAGCCAGGGGGACAGGGTGAACACTGAAGCTTTCTTT; cdr3_aa: CASSQGDRVNTEAFF
clone_size: NA; d_call: NA; v_call: TRBV28; j_call: TRBJ2-5; cdr3_nt: TGTGCCAGCAGGGGGGCGGGGGTCCAAGAGACCCAGTACTTC; cdr3_aa: CASRGAGVQETQYF
clone_size: NA; d_call: TRBD2; v_call: TRBV10-3; j_call: TRBJ2-1; cdr3_nt: TGTGCCATCAGCCGGGACAGAGGGACTAGCGGATACAATGAGCAGTTCTTC; cdr3_aa: CAISRDRGTSGYNEQFF
clone_size: NA; d_call: NA; v_call: TRBV20-1; j_call: TRBJ1-2; cdr3_nt: TGCCAAGAGAGCTATGGCTACACCTTC; cdr3_aa: CQESYGYTF
clone_size: NA; d_call: NA; v_call: TRBV4-2; j_call: TRBJ1-1; cdr3_nt: TGTGCCAGCAGCCAAGGGGCCCGCACTGAAGCTTTCTTT; cdr3_aa: CASSQGARTEAFF
clone_size: NA; d_call: TRBD2; v_call: TRBV7-9; j_call: TRBJ2-5; cdr3_nt: TGTGCCAGCAGCCCCACCGGGCTAGCGGTCAAAGAGACCCAGTACTTC; cdr3_aa: CASSPTGLAVKETQYF
clone_size: NA; d_call: TRBD1; v_call: TRBV4-3; j_call: TRBJ1-3; cdr3_nt: TGCGCCAGCAGCCAGGCTCCGACAGGGGGCCGGAACACCATATATTTT; cdr3_aa: CASSQAPTGGRNTIYF
clone_size: NA; d_call: NA; v_call: TRBV7-8; j_call: TRBJ2-7; cdr3_nt: TGTGCCAGCAGCATCAGCTCCTACGAGCAGTACTTC; cdr3_aa: CASSISSYEQYF
clone_size: NA; d_call: TRBD2; v_call: TRBV5-6; j_call: TRBJ2-7; cdr3_nt: TGTGCCAGCAGCTGGCTAGCGGGGGAGATGAAGTACTTC; cdr3_aa: CASSWLAGEMKYF
clone_size: NA; d_call: NA; v_call: TRBV11-2; j_call: TRBJ2-1; cdr3_nt: TGTGCCAGCAGCTTAGTCGGGATCAATGAGCAGTTCTTC; cdr3_aa: CASSLVGINEQFF
clone_size: NA; d_call: NA; v_call: TRBV5-1; j_call: TRBJ2-1; cdr3_nt: TGCGCCAGCAGCCCTTACGTCGGACAGAACTACAATGAGCAGTTCTTC; cdr3_aa: CASSPYVGQNYNEQFF